One TCR beta chain is described in this entry. The CDR3 is 13 amino acids. CDR1 and CDR2 from the germline V gene are MNHNS and SASEGT. V gave up 9 bases and J gave up 4 bases, with 15 bases separating them. This sample is part of a study of identical twins' blood T cells. TCRdb used MiXCR to reprocess the 5' RACE reads, holding one entry per CDR3 protein. The sample yields 400,000 or so distinct CDR3 sequences, around 30% seen once. The rearrangement uses TRBV6-1 and TRBJ1-2; D is possibly TRBD1 (6 bases). Sequences were obtained from PBMCs. The TCR sequence derives from a woman between 18 and 50 years old in good health. The CDR3 DNA follows: TGTGCCAGTTCAGGGGCCCCATTCTATGGCTACACCTTC. Translating it yields CASSGAPFYGYTF.